These T cell receptor beta chains were read from a single sample in a study of T cell repertoires in cytomegalovirus infection. Their target antigens are unknown. TCRdb reprocessed the reads with MiXCR, giving one entry per CDR3 protein. The repertoire holds roughly 990,000 distinct CDR3 sequences, more than 25% seen once, with 11% to 15% in the top ten. Here the sequenced sample was cultured CD8+ T cells from PBMCs, taken from culture after CMV antigen stimulation. The receptor source for this set is a human donor in good health (CMV status not recorded). Some clones in this sample may be carry-over from other donors' samples. CDR3s include the opening cysteine and the closing phenylalanine or tryptophan. A D gene is named only where the DNA matches it firmly. The listing skips clone size in some rows; elsewhere it reads once, few, many or a size class.

>few|.|TRBJ1-2|TRBV4-3
CASSQRLDYGYTF
TGCGCCAGCAGCCAACGGTTAGACTATGGCTACACCTTC
>few|TRBD2|TRBJ2-1|TRBV27
CASSLRAGGANEQFF
TGTGCCAGCAGTTTAAGGGCGGGGGGGGCAAATGAGCAGTTCTTC
>many|.|TRBJ1-1|TRBV12-3/TRBV12-4
CASSPPGIEAFF
TGTGCCAGCAGCCCACCGGGGATCGAAGCTTTCTTT
>few|.|TRBJ1-4|TRBV4-1
CASSKEVGSGEKLFF
TGCGCCAGCAGCAAAGAGGTGGGCTCCGGTGAAAAACTGTTTTTT
>few|TRBD1|TRBJ1-3|TRBV6-2/TRBV6-3
CASSYYRDRNFSGNTIYF
TGTGCCAGCAGTTACTACCGGGACAGGAATTTCTCTGGAAACACCATATATTTT
>few|.|TRBJ2-4|TRBV7-2
CASSLTREVPEKNIQYF
TGTGCCAGCAGCTTAACCAGGGAAGTCCCTGAAAAAAACATTCAGTACTTC
>few|.|TRBJ1-1|TRBV15
CATSPRRNTEAFF
TGTGCCACCAGCCCGCGCAGGAACACTGAAGCTTTCTTT
>.|.|TRBJ1-2|TRBV10-3
CAISEPGTIDYGYTF
TGTGCCATCAGTGAGCCGGGGACAATAGATTATGGCTACACCTTC
>.|.|TRBJ1-2|TRBV3-1
CASSLFRDIIYGYTF
TGTGCCAGCAGCCTGTTTCGGGACATAATCTATGGCTACACCTTC
>many|.|TRBJ2-7|TRBV7-2
CASSLLAPFYEQYF
TGTGCCAGCAGCTTGCTAGCGCCCTTTTACGAGCAGTACTTC